Listed below are T cell receptor beta chains from one sample, sequenced in a study of blood T cell repertoires in COVID-19. Clones were sequenced by immunoSEQ multiplex PCR, and TCRdb holds only the in-frame ones, with some missing. The sample has 300,000 or so clones; 87% are singletons. Sequenced: peripheral blood. Every receptor here comes from a man aged 50 to 60 with active or convalescent COVID-19. The CDR3 runs from the conserved cysteine through the conserved F or W. The D gene is left open where the match is weak. Size is omitted from some rows. Given values are once, few, many or a class for expanded clones.

-	TRBV19	-	TRBJ2-2	TGTGCCAGTAGGGGGTCGGGCACTCTAGCGTGGAACACCGGGGAGCTGTTTTTT	CASRGSGTLAWNTGELFF
TRBD1	TRBV6-1	few	TRBJ1-1	TGTGCCAGCAGTGACCTCGGGGACAGGGGAACTGAAGCTTTCTTT	CASSDLGDRGTEAFF
TRBD1	TRBV27	-	TRBJ1-3	TGTGCCAGCAGTTCCTTTGGGGGACAGGGGTCTGGAAACACCATATATTTT	CASSSFGGQGSGNTIYF
TRBD1	TRBV28	-	TRBJ2-7	TGTGCCAGCAATCCTGGACAGGCTTACGAGCAGTACTTC	CASNPGQAYEQYF
-	TRBV28	-	TRBJ2-5	TGTGCCAGCAGTTTTGAGGCGGGAGAGACCCAGTACTTC	CASSFEAGETQYF
TRBD1	TRBV10-3	once	TRBJ2-5	TGTGCCATCAGTGGGACAGGGGGCGAGAAGGAGACCCAGTACTTC	CAISGTGGEKETQYF
-	TRBV28	-	TRBJ2-1	TGTGCCAGCAGTTTATATCAGGGACAGCCCGGGAGCTCCTACAATGAGCAGTTCTTC	CASSLYQGQPGSSYNEQFF
TRBD2	TRBV3-1/TRBV3-2	-	TRBJ2-2	TGTGCCAGCAGCCAGGGACTAGCGGGGCCTCAGGGGACCGGGGAGCTGTTTTTT	CASSQGLAGPQGTGELFF
TRBD2	TRBV7-2	-	TRBJ2-1	TGTGCCAGCAGCTTCCAGCGGGGGGGCCTGTACAATGAGCAGTTCTTC	CASSFQRGGLYNEQFF
TRBD1	TRBV10-3	-	TRBJ1-5	TGTGCCATCAGTGACTGGACAGGGGACAATCAGCCCCAGCATTTT	CAISDWTGDNQPQHF
TRBD2	TRBV9	-	TRBJ2-5	TGTGCCAGCAGCGTAGGACTAGCGGGAGAGACCCAGTACTTC	CASSVGLAGETQYF
-	TRBV28	-	TRBJ2-3	TGTGCCAGCAGTTTCTTGGATAGCCGAGATACGCAGTATTTT	CASSFLDSRDTQYF
TRBD1	TRBV6-5	-	TRBJ1-5	TGTGCCAGCAACAGGGGGCAACGACAGCCCCAGCATTTT	CASNRGQRQPQHF
TRBD1	TRBV11-2	-	TRBJ2-7	TGTGCCAGCAGCGAGTCGGACAGGGGCTACGAGCAGTACTTC	CASSESDRGYEQYF
TRBD1	TRBV5-8	-	TRBJ2-7	TGTGCCAGCAGCTTATGGACCGGGACAGGCTACGAGCAGTACTTC	CASSLWTGTGYEQYF
-	TRBV28	-	TRBJ2-5	TGTGCCAGCAGTCTTAACCAAGAGACCCAGTACTTC	CASSLNQETQYF
TRBD1	TRBV28	-	TRBJ1-2	TGTGCCAGCAGGACAGGGGGGGTAACAGTCTATGGCTACACCTTC	CASRTGGVTVYGYTF
-	TRBV5-5	-	TRBJ1-4	TGTGCCAGCAGCTTATGGGGAGTTAATGAAAAACTGTTTTTT	CASSLWGVNEKLFF
TRBD1	TRBV29-1	-	TRBJ2-7	TGCAGCCGTGGTGGGGCGACAGGGAACCACGAGCAGTACTTC	CSRGGATGNHEQYF
-	TRBV7-3	-	TRBJ1-2	TGTGCCAGCAGCTTAGGGGGGAACTATGGCTACACCTTC	CASSLGGNYGYTF